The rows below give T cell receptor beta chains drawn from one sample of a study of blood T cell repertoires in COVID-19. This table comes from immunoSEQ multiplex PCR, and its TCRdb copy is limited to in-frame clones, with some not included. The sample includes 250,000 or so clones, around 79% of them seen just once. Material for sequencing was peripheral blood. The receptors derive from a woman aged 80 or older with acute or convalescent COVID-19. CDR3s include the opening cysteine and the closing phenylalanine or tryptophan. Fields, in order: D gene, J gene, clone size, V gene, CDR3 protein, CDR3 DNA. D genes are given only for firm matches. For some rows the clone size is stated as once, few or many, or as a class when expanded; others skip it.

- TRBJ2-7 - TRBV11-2 CASSLAGAPEQYF TGTGCCAGCAGCTTAGCGGGAGCGCCCGAGCAGTACTTC
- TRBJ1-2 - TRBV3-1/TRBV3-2 CASSPGAYGYTF TGTGCCAGCAGCCCTGGGGCCTATGGCTACACCTTC
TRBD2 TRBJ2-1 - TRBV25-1 CASSEGSGGPNNEQFF TGTGCCAGCAGTGAAGGAAGCGGGGGGCCAAACAATGAGCAGTTCTTC
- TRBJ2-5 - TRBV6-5 CASSYSYSQETQYF TGTGCCAGCAGTTATAGTTACAGCCAAGAGACCCAGTACTTC
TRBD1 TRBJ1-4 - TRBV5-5 CASSLADRVGVEKLFF TGTGCCAGCAGCTTGGCCGACAGGGTGGGAGTAGAAAAACTGTTTTTT
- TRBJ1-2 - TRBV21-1 CASSKETNHGYTF TGTGCCAGCAGCAAAGAGACTAACCATGGCTACACCTTC
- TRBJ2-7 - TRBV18 CASSPDRSYEQYF TGTGCCAGCTCACCAGACAGATCCTACGAGCAGTACTTC
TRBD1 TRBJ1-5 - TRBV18 CASSLGQGGNQPQHF TGTGCCAGCTCGCTGGGACAGGGAGGGAATCAGCCCCAGCATTTT
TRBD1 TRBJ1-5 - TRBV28 CASSGAGGSGQPQHF TGTGCCAGCAGCGGGGCAGGGGGCTCCGGTCAGCCCCAGCATTTT
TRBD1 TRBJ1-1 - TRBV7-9 CASSPGTGHGTEAFF TGTGCCAGCAGCCCCGGGACAGGGCATGGGACTGAAGCTTTCTTT
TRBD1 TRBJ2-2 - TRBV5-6 CASSPRTGDSGELFF TGTGCCAGCAGCCCCCGGACAGGGGACTCCGGGGAGCTGTTTTTT
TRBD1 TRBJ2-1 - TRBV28 CASSLVRQGGNEQFF TGTGCCAGCAGTTTAGTTAGACAGGGTGGAAATGAGCAGTTCTTC
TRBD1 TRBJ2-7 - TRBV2 CASRGTVAIYEQYF TGTGCCAGCAGAGGGACAGTGGCAATTTACGAGCAGTACTTC
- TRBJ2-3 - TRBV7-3 CASSFGGTDTQYF TGTGCCAGCAGCTTCGGGGGCACAGATACGCAGTATTTT
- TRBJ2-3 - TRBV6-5 CASSYLDTQYF TGTGCCAGCAGTTATCTGGATACGCAGTATTTT
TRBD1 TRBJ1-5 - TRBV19 CASITTGGGSSNQPQHF TGTGCCAGTATTACTACAGGGGGAGGCTCTAGCAATCAGCCCCAGCATTTT
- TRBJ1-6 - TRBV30 CAWFGPGTLYSPLHF TGTGCCTGGTTCGGCCCCGGGACACTTTATTCACCCCTCCACTTT
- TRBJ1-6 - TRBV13 CASSLASGNSPLHF TGTGCCAGCAGCTTAGCCTCGGGTAATTCACCCCTCCACTTT
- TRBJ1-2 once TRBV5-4 CASSGVRGGYGYTF TGTGCCAGCAGCGGGGTAAGGGGCGGCTATGGCTACACCTTC
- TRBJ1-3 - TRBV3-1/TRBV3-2 CASSQQQGLFSGNTIYF TGTGCCAGCAGCCAACAACAGGGTTTATTCTCTGGAAACACCATATATTTT
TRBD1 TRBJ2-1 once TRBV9 CASSFGTGLYNEQFF TGTGCCAGCAGTTTCGGGACAGGGCTATACAATGAGCAGTTCTTC
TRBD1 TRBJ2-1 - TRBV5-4 CASSPMGDRGVNEQFF TGTGCCAGCAGCCCAATGGGGGACAGGGGGGTCAATGAGCAGTTCTTC
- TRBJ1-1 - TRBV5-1 CASSLETFDTEAFF TGCGCCAGCAGCTTGGAGACATTTGACACTGAAGCTTTCTTT
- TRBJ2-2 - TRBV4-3 CASSQERGYDTGELFF TGCGCCAGCAGCCAAGAAAGGGGGTATGACACCGGGGAGCTGTTTTTT
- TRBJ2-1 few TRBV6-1 CASSDSGISFDEQFF TGTGCCAGCAGTGATTCAGGGATTAGTTTCGATGAGCAGTTCTTC
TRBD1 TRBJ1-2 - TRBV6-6 CASSYQTGQSYGYTF TGTGCCAGCAGTTACCAGACAGGGCAATCTTATGGCTACACCTTC
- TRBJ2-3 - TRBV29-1 CSLEGVDTQYF TGCAGCCTTGAGGGAGTGGATACGCAGTATTTT
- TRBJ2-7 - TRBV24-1 CATSEDSSYEQYF TGTGCCACCAGTGAAGACAGCTCCTACGAGCAGTACTTC
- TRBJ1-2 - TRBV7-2 CASSHTRNGYGYTF TGTGCCAGCAGCCACACCCGCAATGGCTATGGCTACACCTTC
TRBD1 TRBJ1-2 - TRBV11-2 CASSLEPGTDGYTF TGTGCCAGCAGCTTAGAACCCGGGACAGATGGCTACACCTTC
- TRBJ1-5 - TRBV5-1 CASSLGTSGSNQPQHF TGCGCCAGCAGCTTGGGTACATCAGGTAGCAATCAGCCCCAGCATTTT
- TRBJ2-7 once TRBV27 CASSFGQTPYEQYF TGTGCCAGCAGTTTCGGACAGACGCCTTACGAGCAGTACTTC